This T cell receptor beta chain was sequenced for a study of metastatic and nonmetastatic thyroid tumors (TCRdb year 2020). Regarding the research as a whole: Repertoires from peripheral blood and from tumor or nodule tissue samples of malignant and benign thyroid patients were compared. Broader findings and caveats from the paper: In both blood and tumor samples, malignant tumors were reported to have significantly higher TCR beta diversity than benign nodules.

This clone was observed a few times. Its antigen remains undetermined. Its ends do not fully match the called genes, so a read error is possible. Before undergoing thyroid surgery, none of the patients had been given any kind of treatment. The study retrospectively analysed patient clinical samples collected from the early 2010s to the late 2010s using T-cell receptor beta sequencing. From the cysteine through the phenylalanine, the CDR3 covers 14 amino acids. The entry retains the CDR3 DNA only, 42 bases that are in frame from base 1. CDR1 and CDR2 are read off the germline V gene as KGHSH and LQKENI. The receptor library was made with PCR. The listed sequencing device is Illumina HiSeq 4000. High-throughput sequencing was used to profile the TCR beta-chain CDR3 region of each patient. On the study's bioinformatics: Drawing on CDR3 differences between clinicopathological groups, the researchers built a classifier meant to tell apart patients with distant-metastatic papillary thyroid cancer. To measure repertoire diversity the researchers used the Shannon index, while the Morisita-Horn index served to gauge how similar the tumor and blood repertoires were. The public sequencing data were trimmed at Q25 with fastp and processed into clonotypes with MiXCR by TCRdb, which kept only in-frame beta chains. TCRdb's processing, not the authors', yielded these V and J calls. The sample profile shows around 23,000 clones; roughly 20% of them were found once. The ten largest clones take up about 30% of the sample.

The sequence was obtained from a male donor with papillary thyroid cancer or a benign thyroid nodule (not recorded which). Some clones in this sample may be carry-over from other donors' samples. The sequencing input was blood. This chain joins TRBV18 to TRBJ2-7; 6 matching bases give a weak D call of TRBD1. The CDR3 amino acid sequence is: CASSTGTLDYEKYF. In nucleotides, the sequence is TGTGCCAGCTCAACAGGGACACTTGACTACGAGAAGTACTTC.